These T cell receptor beta chains were read from a single sample in a study of T cell changes during pregnancy in multiple sclerosis. The method was immunoSEQ multiplex PCR; TCRdb's version includes in-frame clones alone and lacks a portion of them. The sample has some 52,000 clones, almost 95% seen once. The sample consisted of CD4+ T cells from peripheral blood mononuclear cells, taken in the third trimester of pregnancy. The source is a female donor with multiple sclerosis, enrolled in a pregnancy study. Each CDR3 is given without its conserved first and last residue.

TRBV6-6	TRBJ1-5	ASSYSTGPTDQPQH
TRBV29-1	TRBJ2-3	SVSLTSGGTNTQY
TRBV2	TRBJ2-5	ASSEGPRSTQY
TRBV2	TRBJ2-5	ASSESGIKTQY
TRBV14	TRBJ1-5	ASSQDLNQPQH
TRBV27	TRBJ2-2	ASKSTGQGNTGELF
TRBV18	TRBJ1-5	ASSPEALRIRPQH
TRBV2	TRBJ1-3	ASRGGQHSGNTIY
TRBV9	TRBJ2-7	ASSGGQGIPYEQY
TRBV25-1	TRBJ1-2	ASSGTGDGGYT
TRBV9	TRBJ2-5	ASSPERGGLGETQY
TRBV4-2	TRBJ1-2	ASSQSSSGGPYGYT
TRBV9	TRBJ2-2	ASSRQNIGELF
TRBV7-2	TRBJ1-2	ASSLGRGTSGYT
TRBV7-3	TRBJ1-1	ASSFQGADTEAF
TRBV7-8	TRBJ1-6	ASSSGTGQRNSPLH
TRBV5-4	TRBJ1-4	ASSLQGAGNEKLF
TRBV5-8	TRBJ1-1	ASSLGAGNTEAF
TRBV4-1	TRBJ1-1	ASSQDRQGARTTEAF
TRBV6-1	TRBJ1-3	ASSEARGGGNTIY
TRBV11-2	TRBJ2-1	ASSLAGVPYNEQF
TRBV20-1	TRBJ2-7	SASTSAEQY
TRBV6-1	TRBJ1-2	ASSETGDRRYGYT
TRBV7-2	TRBJ1-1	ASRRQGSTEAF
TRBV5-7	TRBJ2-2	ASSERGQNGELF
TRBV19	TRBJ1-2	ASTNPGDRGSIGYT
TRBV19	TRBJ1-4	ASTYRGGAGATNEKLF
TRBV4-2	TRBJ2-3	ASSQDAGSTDTQY
TRBV9	TRBJ1-1	ASSAGGKIEAF
TRBV5-1	TRBJ2-3	ASSLFAGDTDTQY
TRBV19	TRBJ2-7	ASSSGYYEQY
TRBV5-1	TRBJ2-7	ASSSEGSYEQY
TRBV7-2	TRBJ1-2	ASSLKGPVGYT
TRBV7-8	TRBJ1-5	ASSLASGGSNQPQH
TRBV19	TRBJ1-6	ASSIGDSPLH
TRBV7-6	TRBJ1-5	ASSASGTSNQPQH
TRBV19	TRBJ1-2	ASSLDREKVLSYT
TRBV18	TRBJ2-3	ASSLTSGGAVTDTQY
TRBV7-8	TRBJ2-6	ASSSGTGGSGANVLT
TRBV5-1	TRBJ1-4	ASSRPGTGNEKLF
TRBV13	TRBJ1-2	ASSGTPPQGYGYT
TRBV16	TRBJ2-7	ASSPQGGGPTSYEQY
TRBV4-2	TRBJ2-7	ASSQGLAGDYEQY
TRBV2	TRBJ2-7	ASSSEGAVSSYEQY
TRBV7-3	TRBJ1-1	ASSRDRVLGEAF
TRBV20-1	TRBJ1-3	SGQDGNTIY
TRBV5-8	TRBJ2-7	ASRTRRGAYEQY
TRBV19	TRBJ1-1	ASSHRGPNTEAF
TRBV2	TRBJ2-5	ASSEGTSGRETQY
TRBV18	TRBJ2-7	ASSPLGAGAYEQY
TRBV25-1	TRBJ2-7	ASGGQGTYEQY
TRBV6-5	TRBJ2-1	ASSRTGGAYNEQF
TRBV9	TRBJ1-1	ASQGQKNTEAF
TRBV4-2	TRBJ1-2	ASSQDLAGENYGYT
TRBV4-2	TRBJ2-5	ASSHGVTGETQETQY
TRBV7-2	TRBJ2-1	ASSDGVAAANEQF
TRBV7-9	TRBJ1-5	ASSPNRVGSNQPQH
TRBV19	TRBJ2-2	ASSLRTSNTGELF
TRBV19	TRBJ1-1	ASTSPGGTEAF
TRBV6-1	TRBJ2-5	ASSEEALSWDSY